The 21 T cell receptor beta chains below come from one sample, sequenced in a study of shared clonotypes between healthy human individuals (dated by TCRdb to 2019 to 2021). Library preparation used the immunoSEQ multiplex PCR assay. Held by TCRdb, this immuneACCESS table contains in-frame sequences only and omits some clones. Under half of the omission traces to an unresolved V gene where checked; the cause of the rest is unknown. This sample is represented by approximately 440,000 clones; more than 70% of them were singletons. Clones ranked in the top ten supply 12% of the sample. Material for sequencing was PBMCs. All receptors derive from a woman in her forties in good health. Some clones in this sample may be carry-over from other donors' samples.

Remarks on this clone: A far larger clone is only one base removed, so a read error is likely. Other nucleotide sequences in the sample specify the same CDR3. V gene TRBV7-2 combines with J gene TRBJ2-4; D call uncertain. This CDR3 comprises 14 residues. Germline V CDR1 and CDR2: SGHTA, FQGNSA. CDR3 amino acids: CASSSRAGDSVQYF. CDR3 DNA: TGTGCCAGTAGCTCAAGGGCCGGTGACTCGGTTCAGTACTTC.

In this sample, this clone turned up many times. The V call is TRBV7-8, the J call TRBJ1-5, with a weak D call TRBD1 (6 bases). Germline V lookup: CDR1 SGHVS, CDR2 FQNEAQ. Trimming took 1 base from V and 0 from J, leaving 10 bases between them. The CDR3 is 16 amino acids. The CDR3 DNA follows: TGTGCCAGCAGCTTAGGGGGACACTATAGCAATCAGCCCCAGCATTTT. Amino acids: CASSLGGHYSNQPQHF.

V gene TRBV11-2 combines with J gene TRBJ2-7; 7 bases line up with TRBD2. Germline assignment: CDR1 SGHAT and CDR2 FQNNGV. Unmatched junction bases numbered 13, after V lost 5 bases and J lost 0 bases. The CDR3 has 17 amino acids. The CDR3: CASSRIASGGSSYEQYF. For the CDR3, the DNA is TGTGCCAGCAGCCGGATAGCTTCCGGGGGGAGCTCCTACGAGCAGTACTTC.

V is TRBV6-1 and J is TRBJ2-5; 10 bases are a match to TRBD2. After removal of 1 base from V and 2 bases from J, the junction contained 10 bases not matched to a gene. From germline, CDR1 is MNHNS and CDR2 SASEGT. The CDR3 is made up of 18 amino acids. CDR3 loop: CASSEDLAGAFGQETQYF. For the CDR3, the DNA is TGTGCCAGCAGTGAAGATCTAGCGGGAGCGTTTGGACAAGAGACCCAGTACTTC.

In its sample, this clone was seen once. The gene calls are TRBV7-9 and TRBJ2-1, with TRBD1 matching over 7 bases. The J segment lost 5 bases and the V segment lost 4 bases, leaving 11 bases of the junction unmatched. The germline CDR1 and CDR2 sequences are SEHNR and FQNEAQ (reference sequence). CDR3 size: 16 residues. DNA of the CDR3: TGTGCCAGCAGCTCTACAGAGACAGGGAAGAACAATGAGCAGTTCTTC. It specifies CASSSTETGKNNEQFF.

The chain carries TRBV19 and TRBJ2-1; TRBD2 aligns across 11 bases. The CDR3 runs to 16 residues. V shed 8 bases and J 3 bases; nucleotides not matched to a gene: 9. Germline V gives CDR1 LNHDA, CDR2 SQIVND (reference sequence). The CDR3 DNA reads TGTGCCAGTGCCTCGTTGACTAGCGGGATCTACAATGAGCAGTTCTTC. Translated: CASASLTSGIYNEQFF.

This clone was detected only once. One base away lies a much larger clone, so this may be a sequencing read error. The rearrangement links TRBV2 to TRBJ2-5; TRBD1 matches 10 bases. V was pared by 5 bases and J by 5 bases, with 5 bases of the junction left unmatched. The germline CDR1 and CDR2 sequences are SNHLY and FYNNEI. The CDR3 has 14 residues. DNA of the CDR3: TGTGCCAGCAGTCCCGGGACAGGGGCCGAGACCCAGTACTTC. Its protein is CASSPGTGAETQYF.

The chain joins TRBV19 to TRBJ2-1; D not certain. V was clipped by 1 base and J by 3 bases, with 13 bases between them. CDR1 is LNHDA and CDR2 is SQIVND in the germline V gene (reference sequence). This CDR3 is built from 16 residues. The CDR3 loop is CASSIGSRNFYNEQFF. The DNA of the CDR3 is TGTGCCAGTAGTATAGGGTCCAGGAATTTCTACAATGAGCAGTTCTTC.

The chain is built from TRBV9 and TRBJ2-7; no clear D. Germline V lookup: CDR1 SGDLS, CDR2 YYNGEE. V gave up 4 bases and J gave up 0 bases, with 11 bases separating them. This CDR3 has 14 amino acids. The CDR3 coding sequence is TGTGCCAGCAGCCTGGGGATAAGCTCCTACGAGCAGTACTTC. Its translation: CASSLGISSYEQYF.

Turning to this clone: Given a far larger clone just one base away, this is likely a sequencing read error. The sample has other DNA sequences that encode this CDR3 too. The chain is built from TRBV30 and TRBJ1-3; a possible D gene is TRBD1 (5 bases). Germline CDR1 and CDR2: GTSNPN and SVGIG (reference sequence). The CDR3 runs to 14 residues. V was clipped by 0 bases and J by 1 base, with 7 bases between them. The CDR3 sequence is CAWSVGGSGNTIYF. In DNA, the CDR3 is TGTGCCTGGAGTGTCGGGGGTTCTGGAAACACCATATATTTT.

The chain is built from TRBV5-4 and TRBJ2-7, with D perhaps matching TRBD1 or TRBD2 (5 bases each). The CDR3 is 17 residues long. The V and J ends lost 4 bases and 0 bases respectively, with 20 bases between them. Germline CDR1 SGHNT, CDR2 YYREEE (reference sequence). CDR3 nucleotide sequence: TGTGCCAGCAGCGGAGACGTGGGACGGGTCAGCTCCTACGAGCAGTACTTC. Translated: CASSGDVGRVSSYEQYF.

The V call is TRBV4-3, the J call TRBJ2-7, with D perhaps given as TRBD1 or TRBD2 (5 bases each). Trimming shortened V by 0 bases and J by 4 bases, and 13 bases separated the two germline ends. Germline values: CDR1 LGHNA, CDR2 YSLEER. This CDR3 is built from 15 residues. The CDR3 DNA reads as TGCGCCAGCAGCCAAGAGAGGCAGGGAGCGTACGAGCAGTACTTC. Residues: CASSQERQGAYEQYF.

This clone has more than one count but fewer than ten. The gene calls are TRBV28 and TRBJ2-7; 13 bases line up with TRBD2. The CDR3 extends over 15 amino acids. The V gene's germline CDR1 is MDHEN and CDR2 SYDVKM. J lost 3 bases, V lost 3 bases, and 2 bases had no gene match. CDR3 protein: CASSLGLAGSYEQYF. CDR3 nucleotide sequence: TGTGCCAGCAGTTTGGGACTAGCGGGGAGCTACGAGCAGTACTTC. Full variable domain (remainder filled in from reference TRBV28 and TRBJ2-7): DVKVTQSSRYLVKRTGEKVFLECVQDMDHENMFWYRQDPGLGLRLIYFSYDVKMKEKGDIPEGYSVSREKKERFSLILESASTNQTSMYLCASSLGLAGSYEQYFGPGTRLTVT.

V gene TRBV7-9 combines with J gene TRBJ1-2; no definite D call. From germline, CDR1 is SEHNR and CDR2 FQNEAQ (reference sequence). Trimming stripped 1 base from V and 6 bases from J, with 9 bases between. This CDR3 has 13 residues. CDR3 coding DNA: TGTGCCAGCAGCTTAGAAGGACCGGATGGCTACACCTTC. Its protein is CASSLEGPDGYTF.

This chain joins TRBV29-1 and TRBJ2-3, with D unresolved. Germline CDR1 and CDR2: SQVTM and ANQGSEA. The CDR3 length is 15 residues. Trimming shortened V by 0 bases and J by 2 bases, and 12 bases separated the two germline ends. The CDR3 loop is CSVEDWQRDTDTQYF. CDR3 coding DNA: TGCAGCGTTGAAGATTGGCAGAGAGACACAGATACGCAGTATTTT.

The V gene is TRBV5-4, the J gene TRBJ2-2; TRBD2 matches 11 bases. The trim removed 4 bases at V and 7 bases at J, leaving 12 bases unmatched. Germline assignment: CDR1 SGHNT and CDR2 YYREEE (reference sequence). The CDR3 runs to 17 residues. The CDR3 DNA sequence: TGTGCCAGCAGCCCCGAGGTAGCGGGAGGGCGAGGCGGGGAGCTGTTTTTT. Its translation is CASSPEVAGGRGGELFF.

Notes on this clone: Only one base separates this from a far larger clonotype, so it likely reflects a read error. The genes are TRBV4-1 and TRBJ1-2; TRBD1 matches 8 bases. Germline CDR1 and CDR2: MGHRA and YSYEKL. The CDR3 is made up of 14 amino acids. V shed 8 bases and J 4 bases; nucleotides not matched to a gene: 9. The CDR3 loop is CASGSRTGSYGYTF. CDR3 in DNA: TGCGCCAGCGGCTCTCGGACAGGGTCCTATGGCTACACCTTC.

CDR3 amino acids: CASSLAGGRSTDTQYF. For the CDR3, the DNA is TGTGCCAGCAGCTTAGCGGGAGGGAGAAGCACAGATACGCAGTATTTT. The V and J genes are TRBV7-3 and TRBJ2-3; 9 bases fit TRBD2. The CDR3 has 16 residues. Germline V gene lookup returns CDR1 SGHTA and CDR2 FQGTGA. V was pared by 2 bases and J by 0 bases, with 3 bases of the junction left unmatched.

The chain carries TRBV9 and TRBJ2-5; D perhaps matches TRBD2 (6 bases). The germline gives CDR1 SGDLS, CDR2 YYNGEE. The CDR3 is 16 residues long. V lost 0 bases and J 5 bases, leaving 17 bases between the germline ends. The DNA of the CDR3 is TGTGCCAGCAGCGTAGAACTGCAGGGAGGTGGGGAGACCCAGTACTTC. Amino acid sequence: CASSVELQGGGETQYF.

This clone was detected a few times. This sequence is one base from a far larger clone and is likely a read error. CDR3 DNA sequence: TGCGCCAGCAGCCAAGGAGGGACAGGGGGCGCTGAGACCCAGTACTTC. It encodes CASSQGGTGGAETQYF. The chain has TRBV4-1 and TRBJ2-5; 12 bases match TRBD1. Losses at the gene ends were 1 base for V and 5 bases for J; bases not matched to a gene: 5. There are 16 residues in the CDR3. Per the germline V gene, CDR1 is MGHRA and CDR2 is YSYEKL.

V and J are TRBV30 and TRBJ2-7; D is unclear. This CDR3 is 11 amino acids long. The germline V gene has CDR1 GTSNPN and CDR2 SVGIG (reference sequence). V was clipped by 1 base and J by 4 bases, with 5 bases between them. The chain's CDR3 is CAWSGQYEQYF. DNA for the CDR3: TGTGCCTGGAGTGGTCAGTACGAGCAGTACTTC.